The rows below give T cell receptor beta chains drawn from one sample of a study of cytomegalovirus exposure and HLA in healthy donors. The repertoire was sequenced with immunoSEQ multiplex PCR; TCRdb's copy has only in-frame clones and lacks some. This sample carries approximately 200,000 clones, about four fifths of them seen once, and the ten largest clones take 4.5% to 5.5%. Material: PBMCs. The receptor source for this set is a man in his thirties or forties in good health and CMV-seropositive. Each CDR3 is given with its conserved first and last residue. Fields, in order: D gene, J gene, clone size, V gene, CDR3 DNA, CDR3 protein. A D gene is named only where the DNA matches it firmly. The size entry is marked missing in some rows and otherwise reads once, few, many or a size class.

TRBD1	TRBJ1-3	.	TRBV9	TGTGCCAGCAGCGCCGGAGGGACAGCCGGAAACACCATATATTTT	CASSAGGTAGNTIYF
.	TRBJ1-4	.	TRBV30	TGTGCCTGGAGTGTTGGAGGAGTGGCTGAAAAACTGTTTTTT	CAWSVGGVAEKLFF
.	TRBJ1-2	few	TRBV29-1	TGCAGCGTTGTGGGCCCTTCTGGCTACACCTTC	CSVVGPSGYTF
.	TRBJ1-2	.	TRBV30	TGTGCCTGGAGCGTGGACGAGGGCTATGGCTACACCTTC	CAWSVDEGYGYTF
TRBD1	TRBJ2-2	once	TRBV7-3	TGTGCCAGCAGGACAGGGGCCCCAAGGGGGGAGCTGTTTTTT	CASRTGAPRGELFF
TRBD1	TRBJ2-7	.	TRBV14	TGTGCCAGCAGCCAACAGACAGGGAAGTACGAGCAGTACTTC	CASSQQTGKYEQYF
TRBD2	TRBJ2-3	few	TRBV19	TGTGCCAGTCGGGCGGGGGGGCCGATAGATACGCAGTATTTT	CASRAGGPIDTQYF
.	TRBJ2-5	.	TRBV6-5	TGTGCCAGCAGTTATGGGCAGGGGTTGGAGACCCAGTACTTC	CASSYGQGLETQYF
.	TRBJ1-2	.	TRBV6-5	TGTGTCAGCAGCTATGACGAGGACAGCGTCTATGGCCACACCTTC	CVSSYDEDSVYGHTF
.	TRBJ2-5	.	TRBV19	TGTGCCAGTAGTATAGCGGGGGAGACCCAGTACTTC	CASSIAGETQYF
.	TRBJ1-2	.	TRBV7-8	TGTGCCAGCAGCTTAGGGCAGGGTGTGAATAAGTATGGCTACACCTTC	CASSLGQGVNKYGYTF
.	TRBJ2-1	.	TRBV27	TGTGCCAGCAGTTTATCCAGGGGGGCCCTTCAAGAGCAGTTCTTC	CASSLSRGALQEQFF
TRBD1	TRBJ2-5	.	TRBV6-5	TGTGCCAGCAGTTCACTCAGGACAGGGGGCAGGGAGACCCAGTACTTC	CASSSLRTGGRETQYF
.	TRBJ2-5	.	TRBV27	TGTGCCAGCTCCCGATACGGGGACAACGTGGAGACCCAGTACTTC	CASSRYGDNVETQYF
.	TRBJ2-7	.	TRBV19	TGTGCCAGTAGTATAGGGCGGGACCCGGGGCCCTACGAGCAGTACTTC	CASSIGRDPGPYEQYF
.	TRBJ1-5	.	TRBV5-8	TGTGCCCTCAGGGGAGAATTGGGAAGTTATCAGCCCCAGCATTTT	CALRGELGSYQPQHF
.	TRBJ2-7	.	TRBV19	TGTGCCAGTAGGATTACCGGGACATCGGACTACGAGCAGTACTTC	CASRITGTSDYEQYF
TRBD2	TRBJ2-7	.	TRBV5-1	TGCGCCAGCAGCTTGAGCTCGGCGGGAGGCGTTGGCGAGCAGTACTTC	CASSLSSAGGVGEQYF
TRBD2	TRBJ2-1	once	TRBV6-1	TGTGCCAGCAAACTAGCGGTATACAATGAGCAGTTCTTC	CASKLAVYNEQFF
TRBD2	TRBJ2-1	.	TRBV6-1	TGTGCCAGCAGTGTAGCTTCGGTAGCGGGAGGGCATGAGCAGTTCTTC	CASSVASVAGGHEQFF
.	TRBJ2-7	.	TRBV5-1	TGCGCCAGCAGGCCCTCCGGCAGGGGAGACGACGAGCAGTACTTC	CASRPSGRGDDEQYF
TRBD1	TRBJ1-1	.	TRBV6-5	TGTGCCAGCAGTTTAATAGGGGGCGAGAACACTGAAGCTTTCTTT	CASSLIGGENTEAFF
TRBD2	TRBJ2-3	.	TRBV9	TGTGCCAGCCGTAGGCAGCGGGAGGGCCCTGCAGATACGCAGTATTTT	CASRRQREGPADTQYF
TRBD1	TRBJ2-7	once	TRBV30	TGTGCCTGGAGTGTACCCTGGCAGGGGGTGGATACCTACGAGCAGTACTTC	CAWSVPWQGVDTYEQYF
.	TRBJ1-6	.	TRBV20-1	TGCAGTGCTTGGTACAGGGAACAACTCCACTTT	CSAWYREQLHF
TRBD1	TRBJ1-1	.	TRBV10-3	TGTGCCATCGGGGACAGGGGGCCCACTGAAGCTTTCTTT	CAIGDRGPTEAFF
.	TRBJ2-1	.	TRBV5-1	TGCGCCAGCAGTTACAACAATGAGCAGTTCTTC	CASSYNNEQFF
TRBD1	TRBJ1-6	.	TRBV9	TGTGCCAGCAGCAGATCGGGACAGGACATAAATTCACCCCTCCACTTT	CASSRSGQDINSPLHF
.	TRBJ2-7	.	TRBV6-1	TGTGCCAGCAGTGGGGGGGACGAGCAGTACTTC	CASSGGDEQYF
.	TRBJ1-1	once	TRBV6-4	TGTGCCAGCAGTGACTCGACAGGTACAGCTTTCTTT	CASSDSTGTAFF
TRBD1	TRBJ2-2	.	TRBV7-9	TGTGCCAGCAGCGAACGACAGGGGGCCGGGGAGCTGTTTTTT	CASSERQGAGELFF
.	TRBJ2-1	.	TRBV7-7	TGTGCTAGCAGCTCGGGACTGGGCCCCTACAATGAGCAGTTCTTC	CASSSGLGPYNEQFF